A selection of T cell receptor beta chains follows, all from one sample in a study of shared clonotypes between healthy human individuals. The data were produced by immunoSEQ multiplex PCR, yet TCRdb's version contains in-frame clones alone and is incomplete. The repertoire holds a few hundred thousand clones, about 97% seen once, with roughly 0.05% in the top ten. The sample taken for sequencing was naive CD4+ T cells sorted from blood. The receptors come from a woman in her twenties or thirties in good health. The CDR3 runs from the conserved cysteine through the conserved F or W.

TRBJ1-2	TRBV7-9	CASSLTGALDGYTF
TRBJ2-3	TRBV6-5	CASSYTGVNTDTQYF
TRBJ2-7	TRBV7-9	CASSLFPGLYYEQYF
TRBJ2-2	TRBV7-9	CASQGGANTGELFF
TRBJ2-1	TRBV29-1	CSAKDRVYNEQFF
TRBJ2-7	TRBV19	CASSTLAGGEQYF
TRBJ1-2	TRBV6-1	CASGSSYGYTF
TRBJ2-7	TRBV28	CASRIGQPYEQYF
TRBJ2-7	TRBV5-1	CASSSGPAYEQYF
TRBJ1-5	TRBV5-1	CASSLGTGAGQPQHF
TRBJ1-1	TRBV21-1	CASSNGVFPEAFF
TRBJ2-7	TRBV19	CASRQGSTYEQYF
TRBJ2-7	TRBV9	CASSVGGTSPMGEQYF
TRBJ1-1	TRBV6-5	CASSYSRQGEAFF
TRBJ2-2	TRBV2	CASSVVGTENTGELFF
TRBJ2-6	TRBV19	CASSIPRSGANVLTF
TRBJ2-1	TRBV6-5	CASSRGREQFF
TRBJ1-2	TRBV7-7	CASSFSDRGGDYGYTF
TRBJ2-5	TRBV2	CAAWTGTRRTQYF
TRBJ2-5	TRBV2	CASRRDVEETQYF
TRBJ1-2	TRBV5-6	CASSLEPGGYGYTF
TRBJ1-1	TRBV5-1	CASSSWPKMNTEAFF
TRBJ2-2	TRBV10-3	CAISESSVGAGELFF
TRBJ2-1	TRBV6-5	CASSPGTGRLNEQFF
TRBJ1-5	TRBV28	CASSFVSRDGTQHF
TRBJ2-3	TRBV6-5	CASSYSSTGRTDTQYF
TRBJ2-1	TRBV28	CASSPGQGSYNEQFF
TRBJ1-1	TRBV19	CATRRLNTEAFF
.	TRBV4-1	CASSQASTSYEQYF
TRBJ2-2	TRBV30	CAWSSSPGELFF
TRBJ2-1	TRBV9	CASSVGPAGGLSYNEQFF
TRBJ2-7	TRBV7-2	CASSLGQGRVEQYF
TRBJ1-1	TRBV5-4	CASSFSPGFGNTEAFF
TRBJ2-7	TRBV6-6	CASALVRNSYEQYF
TRBJ1-4	TRBV6-5	CASRATAGAGEKLFF
TRBJ1-1	TRBV5-6	CASRLRGESGTEAFF
TRBJ1-2	TRBV19	CASSITAKRNYGYTF
TRBJ2-3	TRBV5-1	CASSAVGTDTQYF
TRBJ1-5	TRBV30	CAWSVGGQPQHF
TRBJ1-1	TRBV6-1	CASLDRGYSSEAFF
TRBJ2-2	TRBV5-6	CASSPGGGSFLGELFF
TRBJ2-5	TRBV19	CASRKHGRSQETQYF
TRBJ2-7	TRBV5-1	CASSSAAGGPGYEQYF
TRBJ2-3	TRBV30	CAWSVSPVTSTDTQYF
TRBJ2-2	TRBV11-3	CASSLGVGVNTGELFF
TRBJ2-5	TRBV28	CASSPYRPGGETQYF
TRBJ2-1	TRBV7-8	CASSTYSGIRGYNEQFF
TRBJ1-2	TRBV10-2	CASRNRGGVDGYTF
TRBJ2-7	TRBV19	CASSISDRGLYEQYF
TRBJ1-4	TRBV7-2	CATKTFRNEKLFF
TRBJ1-4	TRBV7-9	CASSLYGSTNEKLFF
TRBJ2-7	TRBV25-1	CASSGMGLLGF
TRBJ2-2	TRBV28	CASSLWVNTGELFF
TRBJ1-1	TRBV28	CASSFAGQGNTEAFF
TRBJ2-7	TRBV6-1	CASRRGQNSYEQYF